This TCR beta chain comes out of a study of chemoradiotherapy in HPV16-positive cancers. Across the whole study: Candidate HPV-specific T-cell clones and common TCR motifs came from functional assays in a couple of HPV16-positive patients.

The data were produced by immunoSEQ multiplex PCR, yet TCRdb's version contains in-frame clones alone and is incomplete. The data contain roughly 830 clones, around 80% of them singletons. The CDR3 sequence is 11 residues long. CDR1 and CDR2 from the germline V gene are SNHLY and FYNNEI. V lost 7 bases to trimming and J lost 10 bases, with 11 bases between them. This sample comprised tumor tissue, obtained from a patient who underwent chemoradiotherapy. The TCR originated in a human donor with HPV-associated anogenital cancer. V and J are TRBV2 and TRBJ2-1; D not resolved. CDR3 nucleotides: TGTGCCAGCACCGAGTTTCACGAGCAGTTCTTC. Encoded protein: CASTEFHEQFF.